Presented here are 8 T cell receptor beta chains from one specimen sequenced in a study of T cell repertoires in cytomegalovirus infection. MiXCR, run by TCRdb on the reads, gives a single entry per CDR3 protein. The sample yields some 680,000 distinct CDR3 sequences, 35% to 40% seen once. Sequenced sample: PBMCs. These receptors came from a human donor in good health (CMV status not recorded). Some clones in this sample may be carry-over from other donors' samples.

This clonotype was observed a handful of times. V and J are TRBV14 and TRBJ2-4; D is uncertain. The CDR3 totals 14 residues. Trimming removed 2 bases at V and 0 bases at J, with 5 bases between. Germline CDR1 and CDR2: SGHDN and FVKESK. CDR3 DNA: TGTGCCAGCAGCCAAACGTTAGCCAAAAACATTCAGTACTTC. This encodes CASSQTLAKNIQYF.

This clonotype was counted a few times. This sequence joins TRBV3-1 and TRBJ2-7; unclear D gene. Between the trimmed V and J ends, which lost 0 bases and 6 bases, there was a span of 15 bases. The CDR3 totals 15 residues. Germline-derived CDR1 and CDR2 are LGHDT and YNNKEL (reference sequence). CDR3 DNA: TGTGCCAGCAGCCAAGATCTGGGTTTATTGGGCGAGCAGTACTTC. Its translation is CASSQDLGLLGEQYF.

This rearrangement joins TRBV3-1 to TRBJ2-7; maybe TRBD1 (6 bases). Trimming took 4 bases from V and 2 from J, leaving 15 bases between them. This CDR3 has 15 amino acids. Germline CDR1 reads LGHDT; CDR2 reads YNNKEL (reference sequence). The CDR3 spells CASSREYRDAYEQYF. CDR3 bases: TGTGCCAGCAGCCGGGAGTACAGGGATGCCTACGAGCAGTACTTC.

This clonotype was found a few times. The genes are TRBV27 and TRBJ1-6; tentative D call: TRBD1 (5 bases). This CDR3 is built from 15 residues. Trimming left V 3 bases short and J 9 bases short, with 15 bases between. Germline values: CDR1 MNHEY, CDR2 SMNVEV (reference sequence). The CDR3 coding sequence is TGTGCCAGCAGTTTCAGTCAGGGAAGGGGTTCACCCCTCCACTTT. Amino acids: CASSFSQGRGSPLHF.

This chain connects TRBV19 to TRBJ1-1; the D is unclear. CDR1 is LNHDA and CDR2 is SQIVND in the germline V gene (reference sequence). V dropped 3 bases and J dropped 1 base, with 15 bases sitting between them. CDR3 length: 16 amino acids. CDR3 in DNA: TGTGCCAGTAGTATCGTACCCTCGGGAGCGAACACTGAAGCTTTCTTT. Its translation is CASSIVPSGANTEAFF.

Points on this clonotype: At one end the junction does not follow the germline gene, possibly because of a read error. For the CDR3, the DNA is TGTTCCAGCAGTTTCATTGGGGGGGGGGAGCTGTTTTTT. Residues: CSSSFIGGGELFF. The chain couples TRBV7-2 to TRBJ2-2, with a tentative D call TRBD2 (6 bases). This CDR3 contains 13 residues. The germline V gene has CDR1 SGHTA and CDR2 FQGNSA.

The chain uses TRBV27 and TRBJ1-4, with 10 positions matching TRBD1. Germline values: CDR1 MNHEY, CDR2 SMNVEV (reference sequence). The CDR3 is 16 residues long. The V segment lost 3 bases and the J segment 4 bases; nucleotides outside the gene matches: 5. CDR3 loop: CASSLRQGARNEKLFF. In DNA, the CDR3 is TGTGCCAGCAGTTTGCGACAGGGGGCGCGTAATGAAAAACTGTTTTTT.

This chain joins TRBV19 and TRBJ2-1, with TRBD2 matching 11 bases. The CDR3 is 15 amino acids. Looked up from germline, CDR1 is LNHDA and CDR2 is SQIVND (reference sequence). V lost 4 bases, J lost 7 bases, and 6 bases stayed unmatched. The CDR3 region is CASSTTSGKRNEQFF. As DNA, the CDR3 is TGTGCCAGTAGTACGACTAGCGGGAAGAGGAATGAGCAGTTCTTC. The variable domain in full, completed from reference TRBV19 and TRBJ2-1, reads DGGITQSPKYLFRKEGQNVTLSCEQNLNHDAMYWYRQDPGQGLRLIYYSQIVNDFQKGDIAEGYSVSREKKESFPLTVTSAQKNPTAFYLCASSTTSGKRNEQFFGPGTRLTVL.